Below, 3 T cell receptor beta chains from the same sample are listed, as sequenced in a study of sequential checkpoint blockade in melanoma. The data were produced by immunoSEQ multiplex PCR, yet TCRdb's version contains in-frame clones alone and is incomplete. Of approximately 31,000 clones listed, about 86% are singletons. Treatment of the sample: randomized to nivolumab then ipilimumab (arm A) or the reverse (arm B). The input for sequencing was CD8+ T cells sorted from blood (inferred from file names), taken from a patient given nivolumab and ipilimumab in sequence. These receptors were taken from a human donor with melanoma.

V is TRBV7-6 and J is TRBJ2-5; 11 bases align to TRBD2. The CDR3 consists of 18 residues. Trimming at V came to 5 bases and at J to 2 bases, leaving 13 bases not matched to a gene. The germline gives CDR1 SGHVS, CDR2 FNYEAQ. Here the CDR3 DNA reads TGTGCCAGCAGCCGTCGGCCTAGCGGGAGGCAGACACAAGAGACCCAGTACTTC. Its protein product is CASSRRPSGRQTQETQYF. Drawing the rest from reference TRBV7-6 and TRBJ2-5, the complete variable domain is GAGVSQSPRYKVTKRGQDVALRCDPISGHVSLYWYRQALGQGPEFLTYFNYEAQQDKSGLPNDRFSAERPEGSISTLTIQRTEQRDSAMYRCASSRRPSGRQTQETQYFGPGTRLLVL.

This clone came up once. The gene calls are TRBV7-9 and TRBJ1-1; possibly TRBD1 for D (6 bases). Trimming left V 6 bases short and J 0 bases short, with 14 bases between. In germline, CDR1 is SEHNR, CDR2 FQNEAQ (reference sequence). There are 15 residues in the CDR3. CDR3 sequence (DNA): TGTGCCAGCAGACGGACAGAGACCATGAACACTGAAGCTTTCTTT. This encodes CASRRTETMNTEAFF.

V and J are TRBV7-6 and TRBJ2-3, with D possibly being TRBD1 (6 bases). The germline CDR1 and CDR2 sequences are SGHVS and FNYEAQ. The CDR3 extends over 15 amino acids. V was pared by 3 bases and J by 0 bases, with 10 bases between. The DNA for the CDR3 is TGTGCCAGCAGCTTTTCCGGACAGAGCACAGATACGCAGTATTTT. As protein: CASSFSGQSTDTQYF. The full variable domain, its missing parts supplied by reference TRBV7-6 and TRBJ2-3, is GAGVSQSPRYKVTKRGQDVALRCDPISGHVSLYWYRQALGQGPEFLTYFNYEAQQDKSGLPNDRFSAERPEGSISTLTIQRTEQRDSAMYRCASSFSGQSTDTQYFGPGTRLTVL.